Sequencing of this T cell receptor (beta chain) was carried out in a study of T cells after yellow fever vaccination. This clonotype was recorded a few times. The length of the CDR3 is 14 residues. Deletions cut 2 bases from V and 2 bases from J, with 10 bases between. Germline CDR1 and CDR2: GTSNPN and SVGIG (reference sequence). The study, taken as a whole, reports: Weaker in magnitude, the secondary response showed a faster peak on day 5 versus 15.

It was through 5'RACE template switching that TCR cDNA was made, with a universal primer site and UMIs added. Via MiXCR, TCRdb re-called the 5' RACE reads, giving one row per CDR3 protein. Seen here are approximately 58,000 distinct CDR3 sequences, about 5.6% observed once, and the top ten hold roughly 28%. Here the sequenced sample was PBMCs, either bulk or a sorted T-cell subset (CD4+, CD8+, memory, or dextramer-sorted; not recorded which), taken on the day of the yellow fever booster vaccination. The chain recombines TRBV30 with TRBJ1-5; D is uncertain. The TCR originated in a man aged 18 to 30 who received the YFV17D yellow fever vaccine. The CDR3: CAWSLGFGNQPQHF. For the CDR3, the DNA is TGTGCCTGGAGTTTGGGATTTGGCAATCAGCCCCAGCATTTT.